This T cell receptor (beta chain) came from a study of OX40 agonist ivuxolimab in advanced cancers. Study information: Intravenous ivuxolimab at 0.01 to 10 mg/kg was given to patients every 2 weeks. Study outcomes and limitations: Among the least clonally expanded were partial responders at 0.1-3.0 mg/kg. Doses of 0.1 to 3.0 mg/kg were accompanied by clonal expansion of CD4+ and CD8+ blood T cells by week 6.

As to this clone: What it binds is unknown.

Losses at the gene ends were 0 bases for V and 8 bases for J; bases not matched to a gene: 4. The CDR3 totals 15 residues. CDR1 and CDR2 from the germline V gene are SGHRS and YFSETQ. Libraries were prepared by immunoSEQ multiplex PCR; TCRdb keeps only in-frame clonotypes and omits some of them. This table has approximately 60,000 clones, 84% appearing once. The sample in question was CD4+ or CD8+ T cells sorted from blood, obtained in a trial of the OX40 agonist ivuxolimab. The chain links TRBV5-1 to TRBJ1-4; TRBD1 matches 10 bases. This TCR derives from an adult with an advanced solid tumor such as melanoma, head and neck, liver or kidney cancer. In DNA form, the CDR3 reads TGCGCCAGCAGCTTGGGCGGGACAGGGGACGAAAAACTGTTTTTT. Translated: CASSLGGTGDEKLFF.